Below, one TCR beta chain is given with its context. Antigen: not known. This record comes from a study of early T cells in non-severe SARS-CoV-2 infection. Study observations and caveats: Reliance on VDJdb matching favored anti-spike CD8 responses; private and CD4 specificities were missed.

Unique molecular identifiers were added to individual cDNA molecules. In TCRdb, the 5' RACE reads were re-called with MiXCR into one record per CDR3 protein. Here the sample spans approximately 64,000 distinct CDR3 sequences, 20% being singletons. The V end was cut by 3 bases, the J end by 5 bases, with 8 bases between. The CDR3 contains 13 residues. The source is an adult who was a healthcare worker with PCR-confirmed SARS-CoV-2 infection or an uninfected control (not recorded which). The source was whole blood, collected at baseline. V usage is TRBV12-3 or TRBV12-4 and J usage is TRBJ1-3; D is unclear. Here the CDR3 DNA reads TGTGCCAGCAGTTTGGACCAGAGAAACACCATATATTTT. It yields the protein CASSLDQRNTIYF.